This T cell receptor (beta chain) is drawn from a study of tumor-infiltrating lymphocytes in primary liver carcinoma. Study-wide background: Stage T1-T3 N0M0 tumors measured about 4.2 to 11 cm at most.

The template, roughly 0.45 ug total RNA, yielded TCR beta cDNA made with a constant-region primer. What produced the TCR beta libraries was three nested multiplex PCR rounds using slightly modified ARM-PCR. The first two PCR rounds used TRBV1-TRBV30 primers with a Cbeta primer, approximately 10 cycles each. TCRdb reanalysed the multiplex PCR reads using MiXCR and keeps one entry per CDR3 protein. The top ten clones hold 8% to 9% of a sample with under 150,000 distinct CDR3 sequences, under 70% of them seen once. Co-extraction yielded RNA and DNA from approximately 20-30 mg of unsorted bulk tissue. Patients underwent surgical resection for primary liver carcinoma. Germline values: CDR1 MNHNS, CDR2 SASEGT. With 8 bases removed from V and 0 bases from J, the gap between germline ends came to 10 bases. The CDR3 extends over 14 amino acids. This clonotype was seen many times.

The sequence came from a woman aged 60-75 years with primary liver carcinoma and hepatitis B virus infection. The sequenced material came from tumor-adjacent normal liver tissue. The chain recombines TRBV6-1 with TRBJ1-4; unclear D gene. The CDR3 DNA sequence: TGTGCCAGCGGCCGGCCTGCAACTAATGAAAAACTGTTTTTT. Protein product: CASGRPATNEKLFF.